The clone carrying this T cell receptor (beta chain) was seen more than once but under ten times. Its antigen is not known. In TCRdb, the 5' RACE reads were re-called with MiXCR into one record per CDR3 protein. Among 250,000 to 300,000 distinct CDR3 sequences listed, 20% were seen once. This sample is drawn from a study of CD8 T cells in ankylosing spondylitis. Trimming took off 0 bases at V and 8 bases at J, with 10 bases between the two ends. The length of the CDR3 is 12 residues. The germline CDR1 and CDR2 sequences are DFQATT and SNEGSKA (reference sequence). Study-level findings and limits: Peripheral blood held disease-linked clones only at relatively low frequency, and these were CD8+. Among TCR beta sequences, a motif of several highly homologous variants appeared characteristic of ankylosing spondylitis blood. Disease-linked clones were reportedly significantly enriched in matched ankylosing spondylitis synovial fluid.

This chain connects TRBV20-1 to TRBJ2-5; D unclear. The TCR originated in a male donor with ankylosing spondylitis or in good health (not recorded which). Sequencing was carried out using blood, either unsorted or a sorted T cell fraction (not recorded which). The CDR3 nucleotides are TGCAGTGCTAGAGATCCTTGGGAAACCCAGTACTTC. Amino acids: CSARDPWETQYF.